The next 22 T cell receptor beta chains were all read from a single sample in a study of blood T cell repertoires in COVID-19. Sequenced by immunoSEQ multiplex PCR; TCRdb stores in-frame clones only, minus some. The data show about 390,000 clones, around nine tenths seen once. The specimen was PBMCs or T cells enriched from blood (not recorded which). These receptors were collected from a woman aged 45-59 years who had recovered from COVID-19.

The V gene is TRBV28, the J gene TRBJ2-1; a possible D gene is TRBD2 (5 bases). Trimming removed 2 bases from V and 0 bases from J, with 8 bases in between. The CDR3 extends over 15 amino acids. From germline, CDR1 is MDHEN and CDR2 SYDVKM. CDR3 region: CASSLTGSSYNEQFF. The CDR3 coding sequence is TGTGCCAGCAGTTTAACGGGGAGCTCCTACAATGAGCAGTTCTTC.

The DNA of the CDR3 is TGTGCCAGCAGCGAGCGGGGGGGCCCCTTAGAGCAGTTCTTC. Its translation: CASSERGGPLEQFF. The rearrangement uses TRBV6-5 and TRBJ2-1; TRBD2 agrees at 10 bases. Losses at the gene ends were 6 bases for V and 10 bases for J; bases not matched to a gene: 9. CDR1 is MNHEY, CDR2 SVGAGI, per germline. This CDR3 is 14 amino acids long.

The rearrangement uses TRBV28 and TRBJ1-2, with 7 bases fitting TRBD1. The CDR3 runs to 14 residues. The V and J ends lost 8 bases and 2 bases, in that order; junction bases with no gene match: 8. The germline V gene encodes CDR1 MDHEN and CDR2 SYDVKM. The CDR3 DNA sequence: TGTGCCAGCTGCGGAACAGGGGAAAACTATGGCTACACCTTC. Encoded protein: CASCGTGENYGYTF.

This rearrangement joins TRBV6-1 to TRBJ1-2, with D hard to call. CDR1 is MNHNS and CDR2 is SASEGT in the germline V gene. The CDR3 has 12 residues. V lost 3 bases, J lost 8 bases, and 10 bases lay in between. CDR3 in DNA: TGTGCCAGCAGTGACCTTACTAGGGGCTACACCTTC. This codes for CASSDLTRGYTF.

The chain employs TRBV2 and TRBJ2-5; D remains unclear. V was clipped by 3 bases and J by 1 base, with 6 bases between them. Germline V CDR1 and CDR2: SNHLY, FYNNEI. The CDR3 has 13 residues. The DNA for the CDR3 is TGTGCCAGCAGTGATGGCTTCCAAGAGACCCAGTACTTC. It is translated as CASSDGFQETQYF.

The chain recombines TRBV6-5 with TRBJ1-1; 9 bases align to TRBD1. Per the germline V gene, CDR1 is MNHEY and CDR2 is SVGAGI. J lost 3 bases, V lost 4 bases, and 9 bases had no gene match. The CDR3 is made up of 16 amino acids. Here the CDR3 DNA reads TGTGCCAGCAGTTTGCACAGGGGGCGAACGGACACTGAAGCTTTCTTT. This codes for CASSLHRGRTDTEAFF.

Here the CDR3 DNA reads TGTGCCAGCAGCCTGACAGCGAATGGCTACACCTTC. Its protein product is CASSLTANGYTF. The chain combines TRBV7-9 with TRBJ1-2, with a tentative D call TRBD1 (5 bases). The germline V and J ends were trimmed by 5 bases and 6 bases, with 10 bases remaining between them. There are 12 residues in the CDR3. Per the germline V gene, CDR1 is SEHNR and CDR2 is FQNEAQ (reference sequence).

This chain uses TRBV13 with TRBJ1-3; D gene ambiguous. The germline CDR1 and CDR2 sequences are PRHDT and FYEKMQ (reference sequence). Trimming left V 3 bases short and J 6 bases short, with 3 bases between. The CDR3 is made up of 11 amino acids. The DNA for the CDR3 is TGTGCCAGCAGCTTCTCAAACACCATATATTTT. Residues: CASSFSNTIYF.

V gene TRBV10-3 combines with J gene TRBJ1-2, with 9 nucleotides matching TRBD1. The CDR3 is 16 residues long. Germline V lookup: CDR1 ENHRY, CDR2 SYGVKD. The J segment lost 8 bases and the V segment lost 2 bases, leaving 12 bases of the junction unmatched. The CDR3 reads CAISENPGQGLGGYTF. CDR3 DNA: TGTGCCATCAGTGAGAACCCTGGACAGGGGCTTGGCGGCTACACCTTC.

The chain combines TRBV11-2 with TRBJ1-1; D is unresolved. In germline, CDR1 is SGHAT, CDR2 FQNNGV. V lost 8 bases to trimming and J lost 5 bases, with 12 bases between them. The CDR3 loop spans 12 amino acids. CDR3 loop: CASSPSLTEAFF. As DNA, the CDR3 is TGTGCCAGCTCCCCTAGTTTGACTGAAGCTTTCTTT.

V gene TRBV2 combines with J gene TRBJ1-4, with 10 bases matching TRBD1. The trim removed 7 bases at V and 11 bases at J, leaving 10 bases unmatched. This CDR3 has 14 amino acids. Germline CDR1 SNHLY, CDR2 FYNNEI. Here the CDR3 reads CASTWEGQGYKLFF. The DNA of the CDR3 is TGTGCCAGCACCTGGGAGGGACAGGGGTACAAACTGTTTTTT.

The rearrangement uses TRBV28 and TRBJ1-5; the D is unclear. The germline V and J ends were trimmed by 5 bases and 2 bases, with 10 bases remaining between them. The CDR3 is 14 residues long. Germline V CDR1 and CDR2: MDHEN, SYDVKM. The CDR3 DNA sequence: TGTGCCAGCAGTACCTTAACGGGCAATCAGCCCCAGCATTTT. Protein: CASSTLTGNQPQHF.

This chain uses TRBV19 with TRBJ2-5, with no clear D. Trimming pared 1 base from V and 2 bases from J, leaving 11 bases between. CDR1 LNHDA and CDR2 SQIVND come from the germline V gene (reference sequence). CDR3 size: 15 residues. The CDR3 region is CASSIATGEQETQYF. CDR3 bases: TGTGCCAGTAGTATAGCGACGGGTGAGCAAGAGACCCAGTACTTC.

In this sample, this clone turned up once. The chain uses TRBV28 and TRBJ1-2; a possible D gene is TRBD1 (6 bases). Between the trimmed V and J ends, which lost 5 bases and 4 bases, there was a span of 14 bases. The CDR3 spans 14 residues. Per germline, CDR1 MDHEN and CDR2 SYDVKM. CDR3 in DNA: TGTGCCAGCAGTCTACCCACAGGGCCCTATGGCTACACCTTC. This encodes CASSLPTGPYGYTF.

The genes are TRBV28 and TRBJ2-3; 9 bases are a match to TRBD1. V was pared by 6 bases and J by 3 bases, with 4 bases of the junction left unmatched. This CDR3 comprises 14 residues. The germline gives CDR1 MDHEN, CDR2 SYDVKM. Here the CDR3 reads CASSGTGITDTQYF. The CDR3 DNA reads as TGTGCCAGCAGCGGGACAGGGATTACAGATACGCAGTATTTT. Full variable domain (outside the CDR3, taken from reference TRBV28 and TRBJ2-3): DVKVTQSSRYLVKRTGEKVFLECVQDMDHENMFWYRQDPGLGLRLIYFSYDVKMKEKGDIPEGYSVSREKKERFSLILESASTNQTSMYLCASSGTGITDTQYFGPGTRLTVL.

This clone was seen only a few times. CDR3 DNA: TGTGCCAGCAGCTTATCAGGGGCCCTCGCGAACACCGGGGAGCTGTTTTTT. This sequence encodes CASSLSGALANTGELFF. The chain joins TRBV7-6 to TRBJ2-2, with D maybe TRBD1 (6 bases). Germline V lookup: CDR1 SGHVS, CDR2 FNYEAQ. The CDR3 runs to 17 residues. With 2 bases removed from V and 0 bases from J, the gap between germline ends came to 13 bases.

The J gene is TRBJ1-2, the V gene TRBV12-3 or TRBV12-4; maybe TRBD1 (5 bases). Trimming removed 5 bases at V and 8 bases at J, with 12 bases between. The CDR3 is made up of 12 amino acids. The CDR3 sequence is CASSQKAGGYTF. The CDR3 DNA reads as TGTGCCAGCAGTCAAAAGGCAGGGGGCTACACCTTC.

The chain joins TRBV27 to TRBJ2-3, with unresolved D. Trimming took 6 bases from V and 1 from J, leaving 14 bases between them. Germline values: CDR1 MNHEY, CDR2 SMNVEV (reference sequence). The CDR3 is 15 amino acids. The CDR3 protein is CASRQAPGGTDTQYF. Written as DNA, the CDR3 is TGTGCCAGCAGGCAGGCCCCCGGTGGCACAGATACGCAGTATTTT.

The chain is built from TRBV2 and TRBJ1-5, with 8 bases lining up with TRBD1. V lost 7 bases, J lost 5 bases, and 7 bases stayed unmatched. The CDR3 runs 14 residues. The germline gives CDR1 SNHLY, CDR2 FYNNEI. In nucleotides, the CDR3 is TGTGCCAGCACCAGGGACAGGACGGATCAGCCCCAGCATTTT. Translating it yields CASTRDRTDQPQHF. The full variable domain, rest sourced from reference TRBV2 and TRBJ1-5, is EPEVTQTPSHQVTQMGQEVILRCVPISNHLYFYWYRQILGQKVEFLVSFYNNEISEKSEIFDDQFSVERPDGSNFTLKIRSTKLEDSAMYFCASTRDRTDQPQHFGDGTRLSIL.

The chain combines TRBV6-5 with TRBJ2-7, with D perhaps TRBD2 (6 bases). Germline CDR1 reads MNHEY; CDR2 reads SVGAGI. Between the trimmed V and J ends, which lost 2 bases and 2 bases, there was a span of 16 bases. The CDR3 runs 16 residues. The CDR3 loop is CASSYTGRGSPYEQYF. The CDR3, as DNA: TGTGCCAGCAGTTACACCGGGAGAGGGAGCCCCTACGAGCAGTACTTC.

The chain uses TRBV28 and TRBJ1-5; D is ambiguous. The germline V gene has CDR1 MDHEN and CDR2 SYDVKM. The germline V and J ends were trimmed by 3 bases and 9 bases, with 18 bases remaining between them. This CDR3 spans 15 amino acids. The CDR3 is CASSFPRGSVRPQHF. In DNA, the CDR3 is TGTGCCAGCAGTTTCCCGAGAGGCTCCGTCAGGCCCCAGCATTTT.

The chain uses TRBV7-2 and TRBJ2-7; a possible D gene is TRBD2 (6 bases). The length of the CDR3 is 15 residues. Deletions cut 5 bases from V and 6 bases from J, with 20 bases between. Per germline, CDR1 SGHTA and CDR2 FQGNSA. The CDR3 DNA sequence: TGTGCCAGCAGCCTTGGACGCCCCGGGAGTCGCGAGCAGTACTTC. Protein product: CASSLGRPGSREQYF.